A selection of T cell receptor beta chains follows, all from one sample in a study of T-cell memory formation after mild COVID-19. Each CDR3 protein gets one entry after TCRdb re-called the 5' RACE reads with MiXCR. The data contain under 650,000 distinct CDR3 sequences, about a sixth of them singletons. Material for sequencing was PBMCs or a T cell subset sorted from them (not recorded which). The receptors were gathered from an adult woman who had mild COVID-19 (a few samples of this study predate the infection). Cell type and time point are not known. CDR3s leave out the opening cysteine and the closing phenylalanine or tryptophan. The D gene is left open where the match is weak.

cdr3_aa j_call d_call v_call
ASRLGGDEQY TRBJ2-7 TRBD2 TRBV6-6
ASSPNAIQGPLAYGYT TRBJ1-2 - TRBV7-3
ASSPPGGATLEHEQY TRBJ2-7 - TRBV5-6
ASNYRGMNTGELF TRBJ2-2 TRBD1 TRBV7-8
ASSLTLAGGPGVDEQF TRBJ2-1 TRBD2 TRBV7-9
ATSRDVLLAGVWDEQF TRBJ2-1 TRBD2 TRBV15
ATSDPTKEAYNEQF TRBJ2-1 - TRBV24-1
ASSQGTGGDRQY TRBJ2-7 TRBD1 TRBV7-6
ASSLAGGLAKNIQY TRBJ2-4 TRBD2 TRBV12-3/TRBV12-4
ASSLAVPSGGNTQY TRBJ2-3 TRBD2 TRBV7-6
ASSPLVSGGADTQY TRBJ2-3 TRBD2 TRBV5-1
ATSDLTSGINEQF TRBJ2-1 TRBD2 TRBV24-1
ASSNYRGDEQY TRBJ2-7 TRBD1 TRBV11-2
ASSVGTGEETQY TRBJ2-5 TRBD1 TRBV9